This TCR beta chain was recovered during a study of Graves' ophthalmopathy and Graves' hyperthyroidism. Findings of the study overall: Blood contained most expanded thyroid clonotypes exceeding 0.001 frequency. Cross-validated, the 13-signature model showed 87.88%/81.08% sensitivity/specificity, and 80%/75% in the test set.

Trimming took 1 base from V and 0 from J; bases not matched to a gene: 5. The CDR3 runs to 16 residues. Germline CDR1 reads SGHDT; CDR2 reads YYEEEE. This clonotype was recorded at least ten times. The target antigen is unknown. Amplifying from RNA transcripts, the study obtained TCR beta CDR3 regions. The first round was an RT-PCR with HTBI primers, and the second round was a multiplex PCR. In TCRdb, the multiplex PCR reads were re-called with MiXCR into one record per CDR3 protein. This sample has about 340,000 distinct CDR3 sequences, with 17% found just once. The TCR sequence derives from an adult man with Graves' ophthalmopathy. Source material: peripheral blood. The chain combines TRBV5-6 with TRBJ2-5; TRBD2 agrees at 8 bases. Here the CDR3 reads CASSLYLSGNQETQYF. DNA of the CDR3: TGTGCCAGCAGCTTGTACCTTAGCGGGAACCAAGAGACCCAGTACTTC.